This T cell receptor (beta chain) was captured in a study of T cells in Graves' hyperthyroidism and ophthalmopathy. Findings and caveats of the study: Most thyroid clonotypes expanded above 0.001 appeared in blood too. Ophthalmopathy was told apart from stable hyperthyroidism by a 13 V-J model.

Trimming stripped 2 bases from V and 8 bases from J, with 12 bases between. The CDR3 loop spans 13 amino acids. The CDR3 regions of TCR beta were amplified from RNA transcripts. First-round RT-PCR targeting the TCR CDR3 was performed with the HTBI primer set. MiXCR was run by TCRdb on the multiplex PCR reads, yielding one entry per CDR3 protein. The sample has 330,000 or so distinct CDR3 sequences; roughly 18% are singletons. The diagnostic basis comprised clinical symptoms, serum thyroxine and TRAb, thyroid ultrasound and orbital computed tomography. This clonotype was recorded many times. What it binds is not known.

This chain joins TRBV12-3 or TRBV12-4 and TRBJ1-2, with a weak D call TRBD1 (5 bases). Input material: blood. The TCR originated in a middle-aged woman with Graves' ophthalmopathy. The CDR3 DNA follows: TGTGCCAGCAGTTTAAGCAGGGTTAACGGCTACACCTTC. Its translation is CASSLSRVNGYTF.